Below are 26 T cell receptor beta chains sequenced from a single sample in a study of T cells in Graves' hyperthyroidism and ophthalmopathy. Using RNA transcripts as the source, TCR beta CDR3 regions were amplified. During a first-round RT-PCR of the TCR CDR3, the HTBI primer set was used. One entry per CDR3 protein, called by TCRdb with MiXCR from the multiplex PCR reads. Of about 300,000 distinct CDR3 sequences listed, roughly 19% are singletons. What was sequenced was blood. The receptors here all came from a man in his fifties or sixties with Graves' ophthalmopathy.

The genes are TRBV3-1 and TRBJ2-7; 9 bases match TRBD2. The CDR3 runs to 14 residues. CDR1 is LGHDT and CDR2 is YNNKEL in the germline V gene (reference sequence). The V and J ends lost 1 base and 6 bases, in that order; junction bases with no gene match: 4. Here the CDR3 reads CASSQAPSGIEQYF. The DNA for the CDR3 is TGTGCCAGCAGCCAAGCTCCTAGCGGGATCGAGCAGTACTTC.

This clonotype has only a few counts. The rearrangement uses TRBV7-3 and TRBJ2-1; D unclear. The germline V and J ends were trimmed by 5 bases and 10 bases, with 12 bases remaining between them. CDR3 size: 12 residues. In germline, CDR1 is SGHTA, CDR2 FQGTGA. CDR3 DNA: TGTGCCAGCAGCCCGGACCTAGACGAGCAGTTCTTC. It encodes CASSPDLDEQFF.

A few counts support this clonotype. The chain carries TRBV28 and TRBJ1-1; perhaps TRBD1 as D (6 bases). V was cut by 8 bases and J by 1 base, with 8 bases left in between. Germline-derived CDR1 and CDR2 are MDHEN and SYDVKM. This CDR3 contains 12 residues. CDR3 region: CASRTANTEAFF. In DNA form, the CDR3 reads TGTGCCAGCCGGACAGCGAACACTGAAGCTTTCTTT.

This clonotype has only a few counts. This rearrangement joins TRBV19 to TRBJ2-5; possibly TRBD1 for D (6 bases). The V end was cut by 7 bases, the J end by 4 bases, with 13 bases between. The CDR3 contains 13 residues. Germline lookup yields CDR1 LNHDA and CDR2 SQIVND (reference sequence). DNA of the CDR3: TGTGCCAGTACCCTAGGGGGATCAGAGACCCAGTACTTC. Its protein product is CASTLGGSETQYF. The full variable domain, with the rest looked up from reference TRBV19 and TRBJ2-5, is DGGITQSPKYLFRKEGQNVTLSCEQNLNHDAMYWYRQDPGQGLRLIYYSQIVNDFQKGDIAEGYSVSREKKESFPLTVTSAQKNPTAFYLCASTLGGSETQYFGPGTRLLVL.

This clonotype was detected only a few times. The chain couples TRBV9 to TRBJ1-6; 9 bases align to TRBD1. Germline CDR1 reads SGDLS; CDR2 reads YYNGEE. V shed 0 bases, J shed 5 bases, and the junction held 3 bases outside the gene matches. The CDR3 runs to 16 residues. The CDR3 loop is CASSVGRQGDNSPLHF. CDR3 DNA sequence: TGTGCCAGCAGCGTAGGAAGACAGGGGGATAATTCACCCCTCCACTTT.

This clonotype was seen at least ten times. The chain links TRBV30 to TRBJ1-2; D unclear. Trimming shortened V by 4 bases and J by 2 bases, and 14 bases separated the two germline ends. This CDR3 spans 14 amino acids. Per germline, CDR1 GTSNPN and CDR2 SVGIG (reference sequence). CDR3: CAWNPPGVNYGYTF. In DNA form, the CDR3 reads TGTGCCTGGAATCCCCCGGGAGTCAACTATGGCTACACCTTC.

On this clonotype itself: This clone may be a read error of a much larger clone one base away. This rearrangement joins TRBV11-2 to TRBJ2-7; 9 nucleotides match TRBD2. Germline trimming cut 5 bases from V and 3 bases from J; bases unmatched to any gene: 8. This CDR3 region has 15 residues. CDR1 SGHAT and CDR2 FQNNGV come from the germline V gene. The CDR3 loop reads CASSPRTSEDYEQYF. Here the CDR3 DNA reads TGTGCCAGCAGCCCAAGGACTAGCGAGGACTACGAGCAGTACTTC. Full variable domain (missing parts from reference TRBV11-2 and TRBJ2-7): EAGVAQSPRYKIIEKRQSVAFWCNPISGHATLYWYQQILGQGPKLLIQFQNNGVVDDSQLPKDRFSAERLKGVDSTLKIQPAKLEDSAVYLCASSPRTSEDYEQYFGPGTRLTVT.

This rearrangement joins TRBV24-1 to TRBJ1-2, with 11 bases lining up with TRBD1. The ends lost 5 bases at V and 6 bases at J; junction bases unmatched: 4. In germline, CDR1 is KGHDR, CDR2 SFDVKD. The CDR3 has 14 residues. This chain's CDR3 is CATSGSDRGHGYTF. DNA for the CDR3: TGTGCCACCAGTGGCTCGGACAGGGGGCATGGCTACACCTTC.

The J gene is TRBJ2-7, the V gene TRBV29-1; 13 bases fit TRBD2. The CDR3 contains 13 residues. CDR1 is SQVTM, CDR2 ANQGSEA, per germline. The J segment lost 6 bases and the V segment lost 4 bases, leaving 3 bases of the junction unmatched. CDR3 residues: CSVVGLAGAEQYF. The CDR3 DNA is TGCAGCGTTGTCGGACTAGCGGGAGCCGAGCAGTACTTC.

This chain links TRBV3-1 with TRBJ1-2; D unresolved. Trimming left V 4 bases short and J 1 base short, with 10 bases between. This CDR3 has 14 residues. The germline gives CDR1 LGHDT, CDR2 YNNKEL (reference sequence). The chain's CDR3 is CASSRTFVNYGYTF. CDR3 nucleotide sequence: TGTGCCAGCAGCCGTACGTTCGTTAACTATGGCTACACCTTC. Supplemented by reference TRBV3-1 and TRBJ1-2, the full variable domain reads DTAVSQTPKYLVTQMGNDKSIKCEQNLGHDTMYWYKQDSKKFLKIMFSYNNKELIINETVPNRFSPKSPDKAHLNLHINSLELGDSAVYFCASSRTFVNYGYTFGSGTRLTVV.

In this sample, this clonotype turned up many times. The CDR3 is CASSFRSGTREQYF. The CDR3 DNA follows: TGTGCCAGCAGCTTTCGGAGCGGGACGAGAGAGCAGTACTTC. The rearrangement links TRBV7-2 to TRBJ2-7, with 7 nucleotides matching TRBD2. CDR1 SGHTA and CDR2 FQGNSA come from the germline V gene. CDR3 length: 14 amino acids. V shed 3 bases and J 7 bases; nucleotides not matched to a gene: 9.

The V call is TRBV20-1, the J call TRBJ2-1, with unresolved D. The CDR3 is 15 residues long. Germline loops: CDR1 DFQATT, CDR2 SNEGSKA (reference sequence). The V end was cut by 8 bases, the J end by 5 bases, with 22 bases between. The CDR3 sequence is CSPGPSIGSHNEQFF. In nucleotides, the CDR3 is TGCAGTCCCGGGCCCAGCATCGGTTCCCACAATGAGCAGTTCTTC.

The V and J genes are TRBV6-5 and TRBJ2-1; D is perhaps TRBD2 (6 bases). With 0 bases removed from V and 7 bases from J, the gap between germline ends came to 13 bases. The CDR3 is made up of 15 amino acids. CDR1 and CDR2 (germline): MNHEY, SVGAGI. This CDR3 reads CASSYSVAERNEQFF. CDR3 bases: TGTGCCAGCAGTTACTCGGTAGCGGAGAGGAATGAGCAGTTCTTC.

V and J are TRBV6-1 and TRBJ1-2; 9 bases line up with TRBD1. Per the germline V gene, CDR1 is MNHNS and CDR2 is SASEGT. The CDR3 covers 15 residues. V was pared by 4 bases and J by 4 bases, with 7 bases of the junction left unmatched. This CDR3 is CASSVMGQGSYGYTF. The CDR3 bases are TGTGCCAGCAGTGTGATGGGACAGGGAAGCTATGGCTACACCTTC.

The table lists this clonotype with many counts. The rearrangement joins TRBV7-9 to TRBJ2-3; 9 positions agree with TRBD1. V trimming: 6 bases; J trimming: 2 bases; junction bases outside the gene matches: 6. The CDR3 covers 15 residues. The germline V gene encodes CDR1 SEHNR and CDR2 FQNEAQ (reference sequence). CDR3 sequence (DNA): TGTGCCAGCAGATCGGGACAGGGAATCACAGATACGCAGTATTTT. Encoded protein: CASRSGQGITDTQYF.

This clonotype has a handful of counts. The rearrangement links TRBV11-2 to TRBJ1-3; D remains unclear. The CDR3 is 15 amino acids. V gave up 0 bases and J gave up 0 bases, with 6 bases separating them. CDR1 is SGHAT, CDR2 FQNNGV, per germline. CDR3 amino acids: CASSLDEYSGNTIYF. CDR3 coding DNA: TGTGCCAGCAGCTTAGATGAATACTCTGGAAACACCATATATTTT.

The chain is built from TRBV5-1 and TRBJ1-1; 11 bases are shared with TRBD1. V trimming: 3 bases; J trimming: 0 bases; junction bases outside the gene matches: 4. CDR1 SGHRS and CDR2 YFSETQ come from the germline V gene. The CDR3 totals 16 residues. CDR3 bases: TGCGCCAGCAGCTATGGGACAGGGGGATTGAACACTGAAGCTTTCTTT. Protein sequence: CASSYGTGGLNTEAFF. The whole variable domain, filled in from reference TRBV5-1 and TRBJ1-1, reads KAGVTQTPRYLIKTRGQQVTLSCSPISGHRSVSWYQQTPGQGLQFLFEYFSETQRNKGNFPGRFSGRQFSNSRSEMNVSTLELGDSALYLCASSYGTGGLNTEAFFGQGTRLTVV.

As concerns this clonotype: Being one base from a much bigger clone, this may be a read error. The chain carries TRBV28 and TRBJ2-1, with D unclear. There are 11 residues in the CDR3. CDR1 and CDR2 (germline): MDHEN, SYDVKM. Trimming removed 3 bases from V and 10 bases from J, with 7 bases in between. The CDR3 nucleotides are TGTGCCAGCAGTTTGCCGCGGGAGCAGTTCTTC. This translates into CASSLPREQFF.

In this sample, this clonotype turned up a few times. The genes are TRBV24-1 and TRBJ2-3; D call uncertain. Germline values: CDR1 KGHDR, CDR2 SFDVKD. V lost 4 bases, J lost 4 bases, and 11 bases lay in between. CDR3 size: 14 residues. CDR3 loop: CATSDPRSSDTQYF. CDR3 coding DNA: TGTGCCACCAGTGACCCCAGGAGCTCAGATACGCAGTATTTT.

The CDR3 bases are TGTGCCAGCAGCGGGCCCGCCCCGAACACTGAAGCTTTCTTT. It codes for CASSGPAPNTEAFF. The genes are TRBV9 and TRBJ1-1, with D hard to call. This CDR3 spans 14 amino acids. With 3 bases removed from V and 1 base from J, the gap between germline ends came to 10 bases. Germline V gives CDR1 SGDLS, CDR2 YYNGEE.

This clonotype was counted only a few times. This chain links TRBV20-1 with TRBJ1-2, with D possibly matching TRBD1 (6 bases). The germline gives CDR1 DFQATT, CDR2 SNEGSKA (reference sequence). Trimming shortened V by 7 bases and J by 4 bases, and 16 bases separated the two germline ends. This CDR3 contains 13 residues. CDR3 residues: CSGSWGQGYGYTF. The CDR3, as DNA: TGCAGTGGTTCGTGGGGGCAGGGCTATGGCTACACCTTC.

This clonotype was seen at least ten times. The chain carries TRBV6-1 and TRBJ2-3; 8 bases are shared with TRBD1. The germline CDR1 and CDR2 sequences are MNHNS and SASEGT. This CDR3 has 14 amino acids. The V gene end was trimmed by 4 bases and the J gene end by 3 bases; junction bases not matched to a gene: 3. In DNA form, the CDR3 reads TGTGCCAGCAGTGGGCGGACAGGGACAGATACGCAGTATTTT. Translated: CASSGRTGTDTQYF.

This clonotype was recorded many times. The rearrangement joins TRBV28 to TRBJ2-5; TRBD1 is a possible D gene (5 bases). V was trimmed by 4 bases and J by 2 bases, leaving 20 bases between them. The germline V gene has CDR1 MDHEN and CDR2 SYDVKM. This CDR3 is 17 amino acids long. CDR3 nucleotides: TGTGCCAGCAGTTCGTCCCCGATCGACAGCATTCAAGAGACCCAGTACTTC. Its translation: CASSSSPIDSIQETQYF.

The rearrangement links TRBV9 to TRBJ2-3; 12 nucleotides line up with TRBD2. Looked up from germline, CDR1 is SGDLS and CDR2 is YYNGEE. The CDR3 covers 16 residues. The V and J ends lost 2 bases and 4 bases, in that order; junction bases with no gene match: 5. In DNA form, the CDR3 reads TGTGCCAGCAGCGTGACTAGCGGGAGCTTGGCAGATACGCAGTATTTT. Amino acid sequence: CASSVTSGSLADTQYF.

This clonotype was detected ten times or more. The chain carries TRBV28 and TRBJ2-7; 10 bases line up with TRBD2. Germline trimming cut 5 bases from V and 0 bases from J; bases unmatched to any gene: 7. This CDR3 region has 16 residues. Germline assignment: CDR1 MDHEN and CDR2 SYDVKM. This chain's CDR3 is CASSRGLAVRSYEQYF. The DNA of the CDR3 is TGTGCCAGCAGTCGCGGACTAGCGGTACGCTCCTACGAGCAGTACTTC.

The chain links TRBV28 to TRBJ1-1, with unresolved D. The CDR3 consists of 12 residues. CDR1 and CDR2 (germline): MDHEN, SYDVKM. Trimming pared 0 bases from V and 1 base from J, leaving 0 bases between. CDR3 sequence reads: CASSLWNTEAFF. The CDR3 bases are TGTGCCAGCAGTTTATGGAACACTGAAGCTTTCTTT.